The present T cell receptor beta chain was sequenced within a study of blood T cell repertoires in COVID-19. Background on the study: The United States, Italy and Spain supplied acute and convalescent COVID-19 samples. The analysed material was cDNA or gDNA that came from T cells, B-cell-depleted T cells, or PBMCs.

Original processing methods: Reference gene primers were amplified, and this amplification served to estimate nucleated cell counts. Profiling relied on immunoSEQ multiplex PCR, and the TCRdb table lists in-frame clones only, not all of them. For V, J and clone size, that table is used; D and trimming come from the DNA. This sample yields approximately 170,000 clones, of which roughly nine tenths are seen a single time; roughly 4% belongs to the top ten. The sample taken for sequencing was peripheral blood. This sequence was found in a woman aged 70-85 years with acute or convalescent COVID-19.

The CDR3 sequence is CASSTGRITPGNYGYTF. CDR3 coding DNA: TGTGCCAGTAGCACAGGGCGGATTACTCCTGGTAACTATGGCTACACCTTC. The J gene is TRBJ1-2, the V gene TRBV19; D might be TRBD1 (6 bases). Between the trimmed V and J ends, which lost 6 bases and 1 base, there was a span of 21 bases. The germline V gene has CDR1 LNHDA and CDR2 SQIVND (reference sequence). The CDR3 sequence is 17 residues long.